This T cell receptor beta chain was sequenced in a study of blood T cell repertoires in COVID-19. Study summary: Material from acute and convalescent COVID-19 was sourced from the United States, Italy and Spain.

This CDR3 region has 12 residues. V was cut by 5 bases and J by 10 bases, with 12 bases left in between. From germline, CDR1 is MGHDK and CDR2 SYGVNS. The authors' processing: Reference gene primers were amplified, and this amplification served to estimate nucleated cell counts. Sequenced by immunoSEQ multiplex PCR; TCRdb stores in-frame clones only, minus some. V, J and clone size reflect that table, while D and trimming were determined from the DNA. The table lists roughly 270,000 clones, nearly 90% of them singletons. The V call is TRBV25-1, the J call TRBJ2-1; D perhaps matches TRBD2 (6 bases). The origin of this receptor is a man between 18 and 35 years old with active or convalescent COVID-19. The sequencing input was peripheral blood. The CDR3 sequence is CASSPLRGEQFF. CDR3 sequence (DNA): TGTGCCAGCAGTCCCCTCCGGGGGGAGCAGTTCTTC.